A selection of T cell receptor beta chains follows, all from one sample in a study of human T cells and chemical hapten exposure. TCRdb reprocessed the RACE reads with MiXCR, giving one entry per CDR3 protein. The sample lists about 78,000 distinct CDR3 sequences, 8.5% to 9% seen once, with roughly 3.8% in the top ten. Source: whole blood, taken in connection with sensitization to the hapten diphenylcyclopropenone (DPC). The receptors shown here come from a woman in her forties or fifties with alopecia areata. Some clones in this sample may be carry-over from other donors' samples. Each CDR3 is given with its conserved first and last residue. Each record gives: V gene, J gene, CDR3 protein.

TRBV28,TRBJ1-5,CASSLPSSQPQHF
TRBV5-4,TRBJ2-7,CASTPTSGTYEQYF
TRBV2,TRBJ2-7,CASSGQGYEQYF
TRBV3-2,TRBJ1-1,CASSQDPQTTQLNTEAFF
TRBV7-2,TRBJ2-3,CASSLEVRTDTQYF
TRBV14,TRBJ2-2,CASSQDLPGTGANTGELFF
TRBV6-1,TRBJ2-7,CASSEVGSAYEQYF
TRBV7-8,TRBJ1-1,CASSPVPGTHEAFF
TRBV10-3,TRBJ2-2,CAISDSVVAVNTGELFF
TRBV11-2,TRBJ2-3,CASSLEGTGAPDTQYF
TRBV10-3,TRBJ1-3,CAISESGFRSGNTIYF
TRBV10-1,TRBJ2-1,CASSDGFSYNEQFF
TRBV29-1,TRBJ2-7,CSVGGVAGGSEQYF
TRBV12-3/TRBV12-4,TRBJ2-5,CASSLRDETQYF
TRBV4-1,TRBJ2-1,CASSQGNEQFF
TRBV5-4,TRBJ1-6,CASSLAPNSPLHF
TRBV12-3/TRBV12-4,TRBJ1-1,CASRVGRSGAFF
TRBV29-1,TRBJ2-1,CSVGQGSVNEQFF
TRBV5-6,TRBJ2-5,CASSLDDETQYF
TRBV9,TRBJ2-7,CASSVGPASYEQYF
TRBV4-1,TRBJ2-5,CASSRLVLETQYF
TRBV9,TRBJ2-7,CASSVVGGGNEQYF
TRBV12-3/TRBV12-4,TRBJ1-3,CASSTRRGAGNTIYF
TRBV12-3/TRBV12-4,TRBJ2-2,CASIPEWGMENTGELFF
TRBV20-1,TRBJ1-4,CSAREARNEKLFF
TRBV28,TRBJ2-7,CASSPLAGGEQYF
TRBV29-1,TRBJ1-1,CSVARGSLAFF
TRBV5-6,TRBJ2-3,CASSPRDSGGTDTQYF
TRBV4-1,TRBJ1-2,CASSQEGEVNYGYTF
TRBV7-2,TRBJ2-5,CASSPAAGAETQYF
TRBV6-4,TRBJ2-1,CASSDDPLTRYNEQFF
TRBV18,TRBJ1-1,CASSETVNTEAFF
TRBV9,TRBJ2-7,CASSVEGTGAYEQYF
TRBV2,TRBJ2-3,CASSEYTRIGTDTQYF
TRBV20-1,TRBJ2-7,CSAGSLAGGGEQYF
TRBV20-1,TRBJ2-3,CSARRTAITDTQYF
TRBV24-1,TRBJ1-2,CATSDPSQAYGYTF
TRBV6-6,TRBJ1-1,CASTLTGESTEAFF
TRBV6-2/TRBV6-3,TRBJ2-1,CASSYPRVNEQFF
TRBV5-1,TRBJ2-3,CASPLRDTQYF
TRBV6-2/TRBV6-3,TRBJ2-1,CASGLAGGSNEQFF
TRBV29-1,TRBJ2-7,CSVDDTGGVQQYF
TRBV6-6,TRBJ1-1,CASSYSAGNTEAFF
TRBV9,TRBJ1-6,CASSAGLINSPLHF
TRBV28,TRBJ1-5,CASSLARQGARQPQHF
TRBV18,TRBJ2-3,CASSRSSEDTQYF
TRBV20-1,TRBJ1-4,CSAQRSFPFATNKKLFF
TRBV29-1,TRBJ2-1,CSVEVSGRGNEQFF
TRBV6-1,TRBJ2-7,CASRSRTGGGTYEQYF
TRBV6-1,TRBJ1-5,CASSGNTGTGGLGNQPQHF
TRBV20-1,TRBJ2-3,CSASITVKTDTQYF
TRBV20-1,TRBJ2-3,CSARGPADTQYF
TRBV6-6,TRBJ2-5,CASSFPGTGEETQYF
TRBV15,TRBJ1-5,CATSRVGSVNQPQHF
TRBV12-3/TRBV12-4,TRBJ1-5,CASIRGSLNQPQHF
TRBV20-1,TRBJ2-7,CSAREGAGAYEQYF
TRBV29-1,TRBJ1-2,CSVGRQGAYYGYTF
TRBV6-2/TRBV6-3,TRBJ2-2,CASSPTGGGTGELFF
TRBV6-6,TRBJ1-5,CASTLQGADNQPQHF
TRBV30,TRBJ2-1,CAWNGAGEQFF